The TCR beta chain under discussion was sequenced for a study of T cells in Graves' hyperthyroidism and ophthalmopathy (dated by TCRdb to between 2018 and 2020). Regarding the research as a whole: Peripheral blood was collected at initial diagnosis, before any treatment. To identify TCR V-J signatures that set the groups apart, the researchers used a discovery cohort of 100 patients, made up of roughly 45 with Graves' ophthalmopathy and about 59 with stable Graves' hyperthyroidism. Prospective prediction of ophthalmopathy was tested in an independent validation cohort of approximately 19 hyperthyroidism patients and around 16 patients who later progressed to ophthalmopathy. The 75 to 100 discovery patients were divided at random into training and test sets in a 7:3 ratio. Thyroid tissue and blood T-cell repertoires from over 5 Graves' hyperthyroidism patients were also compared in the study. After blood sampling, hyperthyroidism patients were treated with methimazole at a starting dose of 30 mg daily, and ophthalmopathy patients were treated with high-dose intravenous methylprednisolone. The paper reports TCR Vbeta CDR3 sequencing of approximately 140 peripheral blood samples: 43 ophthalmopathy, fewer than 80 hyperthyroidism and around 17 progressor patients. Results and caveats for the whole study, not just this receptor: In validation, the model predicted progression to ophthalmopathy a median of about 6.5 months before onset, with roughly 70% sensitivity and about 72% specificity. Most expanded thyroid clonotypes (frequency above 0.001) were also found in blood, which suggests that blood repertoires may mirror thyroid immune responses. Sample size was not statistically predetermined, and investigators were not blinded to group allocation. In cross-validation, a model built on a 13 V-J signature told ophthalmopathy apart from stable hyperthyroidism with under 90% sensitivity and about 81% specificity, and in testing the same model reached 80%/75%.

TCR beta CDR3 regions were amplified from RNA transcripts. The first round of RT-PCR for the TCR CDR3 was performed with the HTBI primer set and the Qiagen OneStep RT-PCR kit. Libraries were constructed in a second round of multiplex PCR, after which size selection and purification were carried out. Libraries were sequenced paired-end with 100 bp reads on an Illumina HiSeq2000. In the source study's methods: Raw data were processed with SOAPnuke, discarding reads with adapters, uncalled bases, mean Phred below 15, or no exact constant-primer or identifier match. COPE v1.2.5 was used to merge high-quality paired reads, and clonotypes were defined as unique nucleotide sequences. Clonotypes were aligned to IMGT TRBV, TRBD and TRBJ reference segments using MiTCR v1.1. Only V-J combinations with frequency above 0.0001, covering roughly 99% of repertoires, were analysed. A TCS score was defined as the ratio of F50 (clonal expansion) to E x V (chaos), with BLOSUM62-based TCRdist applied between CDR3 peptides within each V-J. Welch's t-statistics and random forest reduced approximately 520 V-J features to about 13, which were used in a naive Bayes classifier (R e1071). The public reads were quality trimmed at Q25 with fastp and then assembled into clones with MiXCR by TCRdb, keeping productive beta chains. Rows with a matching CDR3 protein are joined into one entry that keeps the most common DNA and genes. Here the V and J calls rest on TCRdb's processing, not on the authors' analysis. This sample has fewer than 550,000 distinct CDR3 sequences in its table, and around a quarter of those were observed once. The ten largest clonotypes hold over 9% of the sample.

The germline V gene specifies MNHNS as CDR1 and SASEGT as CDR2. Compared with germline, V lacks 6 bases and J lacks 2 bases; bases without a gene match: 6. The CDR3 covers 15 residues, taking in both the cysteine and the phenylalanine. Of all the DNA, just the CDR3 is kept, 45 bases in frame from base 1. This clonotype has more than one count but fewer than ten. Its recognized antigen is unknown. No clone much larger than this one lies a single base away; base qualities are absent. Moderately to severely active disease, a Clinical Activity Score of at least 3, a NOSPECS grade of at least 4, and a duration under 3 months were present in ophthalmopathy patients. Any patient with an uncontrolled infection, another autoimmune disease, pregnancy or lactation was excluded. Diagnoses were based on clinical symptoms, serum thyroxine and TRAb, thyroid ultrasound and orbital computed tomography. PBMCs were separated from approximately 10 ml of fresh peripheral blood using Ficoll-Paque density gradient centrifugation. Total RNA was extracted with Trizol reagent, and quality was checked on an Agilent 2100 Bioanalyzer.

This TCR derives from a woman aged 25 to 39 with Graves' ophthalmopathy. This chain is built from TRBV6-1 and TRBJ1-5; the junction holds 8 bases that match TRBD1. The sequenced material came from blood. This receptor carries the CDR3 CASRSTGDGNQPQHF. DNA sequence: TGTGCCAGCAGATCGACAGGGGATGGCAATCAGCCCCAGCATTTT.